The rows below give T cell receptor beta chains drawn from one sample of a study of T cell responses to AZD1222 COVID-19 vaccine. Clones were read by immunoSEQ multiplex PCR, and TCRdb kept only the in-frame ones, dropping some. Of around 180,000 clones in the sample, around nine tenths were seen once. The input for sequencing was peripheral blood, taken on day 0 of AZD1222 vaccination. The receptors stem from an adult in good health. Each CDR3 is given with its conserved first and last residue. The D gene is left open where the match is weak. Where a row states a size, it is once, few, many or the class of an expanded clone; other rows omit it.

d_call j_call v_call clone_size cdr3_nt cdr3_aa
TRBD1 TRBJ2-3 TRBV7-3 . TGTGCCAGCAGCCGACAGGGGAGCACAGATACGCAGTATTTT CASSRQGSTDTQYF
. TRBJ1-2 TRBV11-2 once TGTGCCAGCAGCCCAAATCAGGTCTATGGCTACACCTTC CASSPNQVYGYTF
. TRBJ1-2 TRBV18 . TGTGCCAGCTCACCTGGAGGGATCCATGGCTACACCTTC CASSPGGIHGYTF
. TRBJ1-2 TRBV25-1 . TGTGCCACCAGCCCCGGGGGGGCCGGCTACACCTTC CATSPGGAGYTF
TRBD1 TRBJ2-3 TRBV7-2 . TGTGCCAGCAGCCTGGGCCCGGGACAGAACACAGATACGCAGTATTTT CASSLGPGQNTDTQYF
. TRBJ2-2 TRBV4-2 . TGTGCCAGCAGCCAAGATCGCGCGGGCAGGCCTCCGAACACCGGGGAGCTGTTTTTT CASSQDRAGRPPNTGELFF
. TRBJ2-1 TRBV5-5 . TGTGCCAGCAGCTTGGACCTCAATGAGCAGTTCTTC CASSLDLNEQFF
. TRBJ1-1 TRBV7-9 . TGTGCCAGCAGCTTCGGGGGGGCTCGGAACACTGAAGCTTTCTTT CASSFGGARNTEAFF
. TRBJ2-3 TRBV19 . TGTGCCACCGCATTCAGGGTCACCACAGATACGCAGTATTTT CATAFRVTTDTQYF
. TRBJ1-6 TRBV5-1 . TGCGCCAGCAGCTTGGACCTCCATTCACCCCTCCACTTT CASSLDLHSPLHF
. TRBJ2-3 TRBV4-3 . TGCGCCAGCAGCCAGGGGGCCACTAGCACAGATACGCAGTATTTT CASSQGATSTDTQYF
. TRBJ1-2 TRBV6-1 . TGTGCCAGCAGTGATCCCCTCCCGGGTGGCTACACCTTC CASSDPLPGGYTF
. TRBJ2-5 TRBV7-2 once TGTGCCAGCAGCCCAACGCCCGGACTACTAAAAGAGACCCAGTACTTC CASSPTPGLLKETQYF
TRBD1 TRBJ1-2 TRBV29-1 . TGCAGCGTGCCGACAGGGGCTAACTATGGCTACACCTTC CSVPTGANYGYTF
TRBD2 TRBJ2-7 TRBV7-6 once TGTGCCAGCAGCTTAGGTAGCGGGGGAAAAAGCGAGCAGTACTTC CASSLGSGGKSEQYF
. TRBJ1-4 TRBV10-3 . TGTGCCACACGAGGAGCGGCCGCAACTAATGAAAAACTGTTTTTT CATRGAAATNEKLFF
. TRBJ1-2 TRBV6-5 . TGTGCCAGCCGAGTAGGGGGGAAGGAGTTCTATGGCTACACCTTC CASRVGGKEFYGYTF
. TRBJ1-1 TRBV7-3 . TGTGCCAGCAGCTTAGAAGGAGGTGGCACTGAAGCTTTCTTT CASSLEGGGTEAFF
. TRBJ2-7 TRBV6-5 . TGTGCCACTTCGACGGCTACGAGGGAGTACTTC CATSTATREYF
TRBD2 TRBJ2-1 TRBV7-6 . TGTGCCGTCCGCAGACGGACTAGCGGGGTCAATGAGCAGTTCTTC CAVRRRTSGVNEQFF
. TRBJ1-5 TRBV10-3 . TGTGCCATCAGTGAGAAACCCCGTGGTCAGCCCCAGCATTTT CAISEKPRGQPQHF
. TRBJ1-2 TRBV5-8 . TGTGCCAGCAGCTTGCAGGGGACTAACTATGGCTACACCTTC CASSLQGTNYGYTF
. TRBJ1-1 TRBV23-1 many TGCGCCAGCAGTCAATCAGGGGGCACTGAAGCTTTCTTT CASSQSGGTEAFF
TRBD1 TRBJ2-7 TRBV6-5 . TGTGCCAGCAGTCGGTCCCGGGACAGGGTTGGGCAGTACTTC CASSRSRDRVGQYF
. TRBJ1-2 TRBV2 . TGTGCCAGCAGTGTACGGAGTTTTAGGTGCACCTTC CASSVRSFRCTF
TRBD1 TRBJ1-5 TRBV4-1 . TGCGCCAGCAGCCAAGACCCCGGACAGGTTAGCAATCAGCCCCAGCATTTT CASSQDPGQVSNQPQHF
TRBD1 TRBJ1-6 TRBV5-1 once TGCGCCAGCAGTCTCAGACAGGGCGCGTCCTATAATTCACCCCTCCACTTT CASSLRQGASYNSPLHF
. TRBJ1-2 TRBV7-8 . TGTGCCAGCTCGCAGGTGTTAGCTAACTATGGCTACACCTTC CASSQVLANYGYTF
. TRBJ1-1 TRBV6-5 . TGTGCCAGCAGTTACTCCGGGGGAGGGCGCTCTAAAGCTTTCTTT CASSYSGGGRSKAFF
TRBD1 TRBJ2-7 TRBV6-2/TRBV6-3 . TGTGCCAGCAGTGACAGGGGACCGACCACCTACGAGCAGTACTTC CASSDRGPTTYEQYF
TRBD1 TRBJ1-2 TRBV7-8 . TGTGCCAGCAGCTTAGTTGTGGGGACAGGGCCGAACTATGGCTACACCTTC CASSLVVGTGPNYGYTF
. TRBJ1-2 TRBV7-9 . TGTGCCAGCAGCTTACGGGGGGAAGATGGCTACACCTTC CASSLRGEDGYTF
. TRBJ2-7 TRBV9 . TGTGCCAGCAGCGTAGGGGGGATTATGAACTACGAGCAGTACTTC CASSVGGIMNYEQYF
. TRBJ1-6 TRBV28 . TGTGCCAGCATGACGGTTTATAATTCACCCCTCCACTTT CASMTVYNSPLHF
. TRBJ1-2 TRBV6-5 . TGTGCCAGCAGTTATGGGAACTATGGCTACACCTTC CASSYGNYGYTF
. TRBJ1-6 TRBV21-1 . TGTGCCAGCAGCAAAGCGGGAGGTCGGCTCTTTAATTCACCCCTCCACTTT CASSKAGGRLFNSPLHF
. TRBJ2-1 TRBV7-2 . TGTGCCAGCAGCAGGGGTGGCGGCTACAATGAGCAGTTCTTC CASSRGGGYNEQFF
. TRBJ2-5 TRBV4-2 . TGTGCCAGCAGCACCCGAGTAGGACCCCAAGAGACCCAGTACTTC CASSTRVGPQETQYF
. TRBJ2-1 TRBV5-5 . TGTGCCAGCAGCTTGGAAGCAGGGGAGTTCTTC CASSLEAGEFF
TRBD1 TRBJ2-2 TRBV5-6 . TGTGCCAGCAGCTACAGGGGCGTCAACACCGGGGAGCTGTTTTTT CASSYRGVNTGELFF
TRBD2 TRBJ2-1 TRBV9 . TGTGCCAGCAGCCCTCAGACTAGCGGGGGAGGTGAGCAGTTCTTC CASSPQTSGGGEQFF
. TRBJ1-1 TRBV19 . TGTGCCAGTAGTTACGTCGGTACTGAAGCTTTCTTT CASSYVGTEAFF
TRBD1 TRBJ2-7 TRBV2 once TGTGCCAGCAGTGAGGCAGGGGGCCTATACGAGCAGTACTTC CASSEAGGLYEQYF
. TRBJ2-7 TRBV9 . TGTGCCAGCAGCGTAGTAGGATCGGGCAGGGTGGGCGAGCAGTACTTC CASSVVGSGRVGEQYF
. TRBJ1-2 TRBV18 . TGTGCCAGCTCACCAGTCAGGGGAGGCGGCTACACCTTC CASSPVRGGGYTF
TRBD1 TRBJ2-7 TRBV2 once TGTGCCAGCACCGTATTACAGGGGGCGGGTGAGCAGTACTTC CASTVLQGAGEQYF
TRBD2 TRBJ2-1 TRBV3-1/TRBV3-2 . TGTGCCAGCAGCCCGCCTAGACTAGCGGGGGGACACAATGAGCAGTTCTTC CASSPPRLAGGHNEQFF
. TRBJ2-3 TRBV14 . TGTGCCAGCAGCCAAGTAACAGGGTCAGATACGCAGTATTTT CASSQVTGSDTQYF
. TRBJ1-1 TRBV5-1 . TGCGCCAGCAGCCTGGATGAAGTCCCGAACACTGAAGCTTTCTTT CASSLDEVPNTEAFF
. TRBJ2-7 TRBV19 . TGTGCCAGTAGTACCGCAACCTACGAGCAGTACTTC CASSTATYEQYF
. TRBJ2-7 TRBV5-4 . TGTGCCAGCAGCCCCCAAAGTCGGGGCCCGGTCGAGCAGTACTTC CASSPQSRGPVEQYF
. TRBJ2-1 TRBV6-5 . TGTGCCAGCAGTACCCAGAATGAGCAGTTCTTC CASSTQNEQFF
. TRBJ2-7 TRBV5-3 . TGTGCCAGAAGCCAGAAGAGAAGAAACTCTCTCGGACAGTCCAACGAGCAGTACTTC CARSQKRRNSLGQSNEQYF
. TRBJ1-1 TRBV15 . TGTGCCACCAGCAGGCCCGACTCGGAAGCTTTCTTT CATSRPDSEAFF
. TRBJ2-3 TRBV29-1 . TGCAGCGTTGTGAGTGGCACAGATACGCAGTATTTT CSVVSGTDTQYF
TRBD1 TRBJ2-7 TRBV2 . TGTGCCAGCAGGCCGGGACAGGGTTGGTACGAGCAGTACTTC CASRPGQGWYEQYF
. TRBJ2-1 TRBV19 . TGTGCCAGTAGTATCGAGGGGTCTAGCGCTTACAATGAGCAGTTCTTC CASSIEGSSAYNEQFF